These 20 T cell receptor beta chains share one sample of origin, sequenced in a study of identical twins. One entry per CDR3 protein, called by TCRdb with MiXCR from the 5' RACE reads. This sample has hundreds of thousands of distinct CDR3 sequences, with around 6% found just once. Sequencing input: naive T cells sorted from blood. These receptors came from a man in his late teens or twenties in good health.

CDR3 DNA: TGTGCCAGCAGGACAGCCTCCTACGAGCAGTACTTC. This translates into CASRTASYEQYF. V usage is TRBV6-2 or TRBV6-3 and J usage is TRBJ2-7; tentative D call: TRBD1 (5 bases). V lost 6 bases and J 0 bases, leaving 6 bases between the germline ends. This CDR3 has 12 amino acids. Germline CDR1 and CDR2: MNHEY and SVGEGT.

There are a few counts of this clonotype. The chain employs TRBV7-2 and TRBJ2-3, with 8 bases that match TRBD2. Germline values: CDR1 SGHTA, CDR2 FQGNSA. The length of the CDR3 is 16 residues. The J segment lost 4 bases and the V segment lost 2 bases, leaving 8 bases of the junction unmatched. The CDR3 protein is CASSLRVSGASDTQYF. The CDR3 DNA is TGTGCCAGCAGCTTAAGGGTTAGCGGGGCTTCAGATACGCAGTATTTT.

The genes are TRBV10-3 and TRBJ2-7; 7 bases are shared with TRBD1. The ends lost 4 bases at V and 4 bases at J; junction bases unmatched: 4. The CDR3 spans 13 residues. The germline gives CDR1 ENHRY, CDR2 SYGVKD. The CDR3 region has the DNA TGTGCCATCAGTGTGGCACAGGGGTACGAGCAGTACTTC. Translated: CAISVAQGYEQYF.

The CDR3 spells CASSFPGTGIGSSYNEQFF. CDR3 DNA: TGTGCCAGCAGCTTTCCCGGGACAGGGATTGGTAGCTCCTACAATGAGCAGTTCTTC. The chain has TRBV11-2 and TRBJ2-1; 9 bases are shared with TRBD1. The J segment lost 0 bases and the V segment lost 3 bases, leaving 12 bases of the junction unmatched. The CDR3 runs 19 residues. CDR1 is SGHAT, CDR2 FQNNGV, per germline.

This clonotype was observed a few times. The chain carries TRBV7-2 and TRBJ2-1, with 7 bases identical to TRBD2. V dropped 1 base and J dropped 5; count of bases not matched to a gene: 5. This CDR3 spans 15 amino acids. Germline CDR1 reads SGHTA; CDR2 reads FQGNSA. The CDR3 reads CASSLEGLADNEQFF. The CDR3 DNA reads TGTGCCAGCAGCTTAGAGGGCCTAGCGGACAATGAGCAGTTCTTC. The full variable domain, with the rest looked up from reference TRBV7-2 and TRBJ2-1, is GAGVSQSPSNKVTEKGKDVELRCDPISGHTALYWYRQSLGQGLEFLIYFQGNSAPDKSGLPSDRFSAERTGGSVSTLTIQRTQQEDSAVYLCASSLEGLADNEQFFGPGTRLTVL.

This clonotype was seen only a few times. The genes are TRBV9 and TRBJ2-1; D is perhaps TRBD1 (6 bases). V shed 2 bases and J shed 0 bases, with 18 bases lying between them. Germline CDR1 is SGDLS and CDR2 is YYNGEE. CDR3 length: 18 residues. CDR3 bases: TGTGCCAGCAGCGTCTCATTACAGGGACCGAGCTCCTACAATGAGCAGTTCTTC. Encoded protein: CASSVSLQGPSSYNEQFF.

The table lists this clonotype with many counts. The rearrangement joins TRBV20-1 to TRBJ1-5; TRBD1 aligns across 7 bases. CDR3 length equals 18 residues. Germline CDR1 DFQATT, CDR2 SNEGSKA (reference sequence). V shed 0 bases and J 3 bases; nucleotides not matched to a gene: 14. CDR3 region: CSARDDRDAEGFNQPQHF. In DNA form, the CDR3 reads TGCAGTGCTAGAGATGACAGGGATGCGGAAGGGTTCAATCAGCCCCAGCATTTT.

The chain couples TRBV20-1 to TRBJ1-2, with D uncertain. The germline gives CDR1 DFQATT, CDR2 SNEGSKA (reference sequence). This CDR3 region has 13 residues. V was pared by 1 base and J by 4 bases, with 10 bases between. The CDR3 DNA follows: TGCAGTGCTAGAGGGCAGAGTATCTATGGCTACACCTTC. As protein: CSARGQSIYGYTF.

The sample holds a few counts of this clonotype. The chain employs TRBV5-1 and TRBJ1-4; perhaps TRBD1 as D (5 bases). Germline values: CDR1 SGHRS, CDR2 YFSETQ. V lost 9 bases and J 5 bases, leaving 14 bases between the germline ends. This CDR3 spans 13 amino acids. CDR3 nucleotide sequence: TGCGCCACCAGGGACGGACTGAATGAAAAACTGTTTTTT. Translated, it gives CATRDGLNEKLFF.

The chain recombines TRBV6-1 with TRBJ2-3, with 8 bases matching TRBD2. V shed 8 bases, J shed 0 bases, and the junction held 4 bases outside the gene matches. Germline CDR1 is MNHNS and CDR2 is SASEGT. The CDR3 totals 14 residues. CDR3 bases: TGTGCCAGCGGCGGGAGGACTAGCACAGATACGCAGTATTTT. It encodes CASGGRTSTDTQYF.

The V and J genes are TRBV11-3 and TRBJ2-1; 7 nucleotides line up with TRBD1. J gave up 8 bases and V 1 base, and 8 bases lay outside the gene matches. The CDR3 runs to 15 residues. Germline V lookup: CDR1 SGHNT, CDR2 YENEEA. CDR3 sequence (DNA): TGTGCCAGCAGCTTAGCCCTGCAGGGGGATCATGAGCAGTTCTTC. Translated, it gives CASSLALQGDHEQFF.

The rearrangement links TRBV5-1 to TRBJ2-1; no clear D gene. The germline gives CDR1 SGHRS, CDR2 YFSETQ. The CDR3 is 12 amino acids. V lost 5 bases and J 7 bases, leaving 10 bases between the germline ends. CDR3 in amino acids: CASSSEPNEQFF. The CDR3 DNA sequence: TGCGCCAGCAGTTCTGAGCCGAATGAGCAGTTCTTC.

In its sample, this clonotype was seen many times. The rearrangement uses TRBV5-1 and TRBJ1-4; no firm D call. V was trimmed by 5 bases and J by 1 base, leaving 9 bases between them. The CDR3 loop spans 14 amino acids. Per the germline V gene, CDR1 is SGHRS and CDR2 is YFSETQ. The CDR3 DNA reads as TGCGCCAGCAGGAGTTCCGGAACTAATGAAAAACTGTTTTTT. It encodes CASRSSGTNEKLFF.

This clonotype was recorded at least ten times. V gene TRBV29-1 combines with J gene TRBJ1-2; D is unresolved. Trimming pared 6 bases from V and 3 bases from J, leaving 11 bases between. This CDR3 is built from 12 residues. From germline, CDR1 is SQVTM and CDR2 ANQGSEA. CDR3: CSVLIGDYGYTF. The CDR3 bases are TGCAGCGTCTTAATCGGGGACTATGGCTACACCTTC.

In this sample, this clonotype turned up many times. The V and J genes are TRBV12-3 or TRBV12-4 and TRBJ2-3; no clear D gene. With 5 bases removed from V and 6 bases from J, the gap between germline ends came to 12 bases. This CDR3 region has 13 residues. The CDR3, as DNA: TGTGCCAGCAGTCCCCCCGTCCTCGATACGCAGTATTTT. Its protein is CASSPPVLDTQYF.

The sample holds many counts of this clonotype. The chain couples TRBV20-1 to TRBJ2-1; 8 bases map to TRBD2. V dropped 6 bases and J dropped 9; count of bases not matched to a gene: 13. Germline CDR1 and CDR2: DFQATT and SNEGSKA (reference sequence). The CDR3 is made up of 14 amino acids. The DNA for the CDR3 is TGCAGTGCCCTAAACGGCGGGAGGATGGGTGAGCAGTTCTTC. This sequence encodes CSALNGGRMGEQFF.

The J gene is TRBJ2-1, the V gene TRBV29-1; 10 positions match TRBD2. Germline V CDR1 and CDR2: SQVTM, ANQGSEA. V lost 8 bases to trimming and J lost 0 bases; unmatched junction nucleotides: 10. CDR3 length: 16 amino acids. The chain's CDR3 is CSLRTSGSSSYNEQFF. In DNA, the CDR3 is TGCAGCTTAAGGACTAGCGGTAGTAGCTCCTACAATGAGCAGTTCTTC.

This clonotype has at least ten counts. V gene TRBV12-3 or TRBV12-4 combines with J gene TRBJ2-7; 11 positions agree with TRBD2. V shed 5 bases, J shed 6 bases, and the junction held 3 bases outside the gene matches. The CDR3 extends over 13 amino acids. CDR3 sequence (DNA): TGTGCCAGCAGTAGACTAGCGGGAACCGAGCAGTACGTC. Translation: CASSRLAGTEQYV.

This clonotype has ten or more counts. J is TRBJ2-2 and V is TRBV9; D unclear. Trimming pared 0 bases from V and 6 bases from J, leaving 6 bases between. The CDR3 sequence is 13 residues long. From germline, CDR1 is SGDLS and CDR2 YYNGEE. The CDR3 DNA reads TGTGCCAGCAGCGTAGTGCAGTCCGGGGAGCTGTTTTTT. Amino acids: CASSVVQSGELFF. Full variable domain (outside the CDR3, taken from reference TRBV9 and TRBJ2-2): DSGVTQTPKHLITATGQRVTLRCSPRSGDLSVYWYQQSLDQGLQFLIQYYNGEERAKGNILERFSAQQFPDLHSELNLSSLELGDSALYFCASSVVQSGELFFGEGSRLTVL.

This clonotype was recorded many times. This chain uses TRBV6-5 with TRBJ2-7; 8 bases align to TRBD2. The germline CDR1 and CDR2 sequences are MNHEY and SVGAGI. The CDR3 is made up of 15 amino acids. The V gene end was trimmed by 0 bases and the J gene end by 3 bases; junction bases not matched to a gene: 4. This CDR3 is CASSYSMTSDYEQYV. CDR3 bases: TGTGCCAGCAGTTACTCCATGACTAGCGACTACGAGCAGTACGTC.